The 13 T cell receptor beta chains reported below all come from one sample, sequenced in a study of T cell changes during pregnancy in multiple sclerosis. Generated by immunoSEQ multiplex PCR, the TCRdb table keeps only in-frame clones and is missing some. The top ten clones hold 0.44% of a sample with under 150,000 clones, roughly 97% of them seen once. The specimen was peripheral blood, collected after pregnancy. These receptors were obtained from a female donor with multiple sclerosis, enrolled in a pregnancy study.

The chain has TRBV27 and TRBJ2-7; TRBD1 might be the D (6 bases). The V end lost 6 bases, the J end lost 5 bases, and 17 bases lay between the germline ends. The CDR3 covers 14 residues. The germline gives CDR1 MNHEY, CDR2 SMNVEV (reference sequence). The CDR3 sequence: CASRQLTGFDEQYF. CDR3 nucleotide sequence: TGTGCCAGCAGGCAACTAACAGGGTTTGACGAGCAGTACTTC.

This CDR3 reads CASSQSEGDRGLGTEAFF. CDR3 bases: TGCGCCAGCAGTCAATCCGAGGGGGACAGGGGGCTCGGCACTGAAGCTTTCTTT. This chain uses TRBV23-1 with TRBJ1-1, with TRBD1 matching over 12 bases. TRBV23-1 has ORF status, its function being uncertain. This CDR3 comprises 18 residues. Trimming at V came to 0 bases and at J to 4 bases, leaving 9 bases not matched to a gene.

J is TRBJ2-1 and V is TRBV6-1; maybe TRBD2 (6 bases). The length of the CDR3 is 15 residues. Germline CDR1 is MNHNS and CDR2 is SASEGT. Trimming removed 3 bases at V and 0 bases at J, with 9 bases between. CDR3 DNA sequence: TGTGCCAGCAGTGACGGGGGACTCTCCTACAATGAGCAGTTCTTC. Translating gives CASSDGGLSYNEQFF.

The chain carries TRBV11-2 and TRBJ2-3; TRBD2 agrees at 7 bases. The CDR3 is made up of 19 amino acids. The V segment lost 1 base and the J segment 4 bases; nucleotides outside the gene matches: 17. The V gene's germline CDR1 is SGHAT and CDR2 FQNNGV. This CDR3 reads CASSLAGRTSLPRADTQYF. The DNA for the CDR3 is TGTGCCAGCAGCTTAGCTGGTAGGACTAGTCTTCCAAGGGCAGATACGCAGTATTTT.

V gene TRBV4-2 combines with J gene TRBJ1-2; perhaps TRBD1 as D (5 bases). The CDR3 covers 17 residues. V was shortened by 0 bases and J by 0 bases, with 14 bases between the two germline ends. CDR1 is LGHNA, CDR2 YNFKEQ, per germline. The CDR3 sequence: CASSQDLGLESNYGYTF. The CDR3 DNA follows: TGTGCCAGCAGCCAAGATTTGGGACTTGAGTCTAACTATGGCTACACCTTC.

This rearrangement joins TRBV19 to TRBJ2-1; TRBD1 is a possible D gene (5 bases). Trimming removed 5 bases from V and 4 bases from J, with 9 bases in between. The length of the CDR3 is 13 residues. Germline loops: CDR1 LNHDA, CDR2 SQIVND (reference sequence). CDR3 protein: CASSASGYNEQFF. DNA of the CDR3: TGTGCCAGTAGTGCGTCAGGGTACAATGAGCAGTTCTTC.

The chain recombines TRBV27 with TRBJ2-5; 10 bases are a match to TRBD2. Germline values: CDR1 MNHEY, CDR2 SMNVEV (reference sequence). CDR3 length: 14 amino acids. V shed 5 bases and J 5 bases; nucleotides not matched to a gene: 5. CDR3 sequence: CASSSGRARETQYF. The DNA of the CDR3 is TGTGCCAGCAGTAGCGGGAGGGCCCGGGAGACCCAGTACTTC.

The chain links TRBV19 to TRBJ2-1, with D unresolved. Germline CDR1 reads LNHDA; CDR2 reads SQIVND (reference sequence). Trimming removed 3 bases at V and 7 bases at J, with 13 bases between. This CDR3 is 14 amino acids long. The CDR3 DNA is TGTGCCAGTAGTATCTCCACGCCGAGGAATGAGCAGTTCTTC. Its protein product is CASSISTPRNEQFF.

The chain recombines TRBV2 with TRBJ2-5; TRBD2 might be the D (7 bases). Per germline, CDR1 SNHLY and CDR2 FYNNEI. This CDR3 is 16 amino acids long. V was trimmed by 5 bases and J by 2 bases, leaving 18 bases between them. The CDR3 reads CASSRGGGWLQETQYF. The DNA of the CDR3 is TGTGCCAGCAGTAGGGGGGGCGGGTGGCTACAAGAGACCCAGTACTTC.

This chain uses TRBV9 with TRBJ1-1, with 9 bases fitting TRBD1. The trim removed 4 bases at V and 0 bases at J, leaving 7 bases unmatched. The CDR3 runs to 16 residues. Germline V gives CDR1 SGDLS, CDR2 YYNGEE. The CDR3 DNA follows: TGTGCCAGCAGCCTGACAGGGGGTGACATGAACACTGAAGCTTTCTTT. Amino acids: CASSLTGGDMNTEAFF.

The rearrangement joins TRBV10-3 to TRBJ2-1; 7 nucleotides align to TRBD2. V gave up 0 bases and J gave up 6 bases; unmatched junction bases: 8. The CDR3 is 16 residues long. Germline CDR1 is ENHRY and CDR2 is SYGVKD. The CDR3 DNA follows: TGTGCCATCAGTGAGTCTGCGGCGGGAGTTCTCAATGAGCAGTTCTTC. It specifies CAISESAAGVLNEQFF.

CDR3 amino acids: CATSNGEGGPFQETQYF. Written as DNA, the CDR3 is TGTGCCACCAGCAACGGGGAGGGAGGGCCCTTCCAAGAGACCCAGTACTTC. The gene calls are TRBV15 and TRBJ2-5; 7 nucleotides line up with TRBD2. Germline V gives CDR1 LNHNV, CDR2 YYDKDF (reference sequence). The V segment lost 4 bases and the J segment 1 base; nucleotides outside the gene matches: 12. This CDR3 spans 17 amino acids.

This chain's CDR3 is CSVEEQGPYEQYF. The CDR3 nucleotides are TGCAGCGTTGAAGAACAGGGACCCTACGAGCAGTACTTC. V and J are TRBV29-1 and TRBJ2-7, with D perhaps TRBD1 (6 bases). The CDR3 consists of 13 residues. V was pared by 0 bases and J by 2 bases, with 8 bases between. Germline values: CDR1 SQVTM, CDR2 ANQGSEA.